This T cell receptor (beta chain) derives from a study of CD8+ T cells in alopecia areata. About the study: In an open-label trial, patients got 5 to 10 mg tofacitinib twice daily. Study-wide findings and caveats: Many of the expanded lesional clones endured in scalp and blood while on tofacitinib. Tofacitinib yielded significantly lower scalp clonality and fewer expanded CD8+ clones among the top 100.

Comments on this clone: Antigen unknown. The sample contains more than one DNA sequence encoding this CDR3.

Described treatment: oral pan-JAK inhibitor, 5-10 mg twice daily. Extracted RNA was reverse transcribed, and the resulting cDNA served as sequencing template. Assay: immunoSEQ multiplex PCR; the TCRdb copy retains only in-frame clones and omits some. The table shows over 150,000 clones, with 45% to 65% occurring only once. V was cut by 6 bases and J by 5 bases, with 6 bases left in between. CDR1 is DFQATT and CDR2 is SNEGSKA in the germline V gene (reference sequence). The CDR3 has 10 amino acids. The material sequenced was CD4+ T cells sorted from blood, taken at week 4, from a patient treated with tofacitinib. The sequence was collected from a human donor with alopecia areata. J is TRBJ2-3 and V is TRBV20-1; D is uncertain. CDR3 DNA: TGCAGTGCCCTACGAGATACGCAGTATTTT. This encodes CSALRDTQYF.